This TCR beta chain was recorded in a study of type 1 regulatory T cells. As for the study in general: T-allo10 is an in vitro-generated, Tr1-enriched CD4 T cell product specific for alloantigen.

The CDR3 spans 17 residues. Germline CDR1 SNHLY, CDR2 FYNNEI. V dropped 5 bases and J dropped 0; count of bases not matched to a gene: 11. General study findings and limits: Tr1 cells had a more restricted TCR repertoire than non-Tr1 cells.

This clonotype has only a few counts. No antigen is known for it. MiXCR, applied by TCRdb to the reads, yields one record per CDR3 protein. Of about 65,000 distinct CDR3 sequences in the sample, roughly 49% are singletons; the top ten hold roughly 2.1%. The J gene is TRBJ1-1, the V gene TRBV2; TRBD1 aligns across 8 bases. The TCR sequence derives from a human donor in good health. Source material: cultured non-Tr1 T cells, either the whole culture or a sorted T cell fraction (not recorded which). The CDR3 sequence is CASSPRQGFIMNTEAFF. The CDR3 nucleotides read TGTGCCAGCAGTCCCAGACAGGGGTTTATTATGAACACTGAAGCTTTCTTT. Based on the CDR3 plus reference TRBV2 and TRBJ1-1, the full variable domain is EPEVTQTPSHQVTQMGQEVILRCVPISNHLYFYWYRQILGQKVEFLVSFYNNEISEKSEIFDDQFSVERPDGSNFTLKIRSTKLEDSAMYFCASSPRQGFIMNTEAFFGQGTRLTVV.